This entry is about one T cell receptor beta chain. Its matching antigen is unknown. There are 16 residues in the CDR3. The V gene lost 8 bases and the J gene lost 0 bases, with 19 bases spanning the gap. Germline CDR1 is MDHEN and CDR2 is SYDVKM. The data are from a study of lung T cells in sarcoidosis with Löfgren's syndrome. Study-wide results and caveats: Paired TRAV12-1/TRBV2 TCRs showed CDR3 homology and preferential pairing. Multiple Löfgren's syndrome patients reportedly shared TRAV12-1 and TRBV2 CDR3 motifs, suggesting public CD4+ TCRs.

TCRdb re-derived calls from the reads in MiXCR, one entry per CDR3 protein. The sample lists some 19,000 distinct CDR3 sequences, about 21% seen once, with around 0.77% in the top ten. The TCR comes from a human donor with sarcoidosis (Löfgren's syndrome or another form), or a control subject (not recorded which). Specimen: CD4+ T cells from bronchoalveolar lavage. The rearrangement uses TRBV28 and TRBJ1-1; maybe TRBD1 (5 bases). In DNA form, the CDR3 reads TGTGCCAGCGTTTTCGGGACTGGGGGTATGAACACTGAAGCTTTCTTT. It specifies CASVFGTGGMNTEAFF.